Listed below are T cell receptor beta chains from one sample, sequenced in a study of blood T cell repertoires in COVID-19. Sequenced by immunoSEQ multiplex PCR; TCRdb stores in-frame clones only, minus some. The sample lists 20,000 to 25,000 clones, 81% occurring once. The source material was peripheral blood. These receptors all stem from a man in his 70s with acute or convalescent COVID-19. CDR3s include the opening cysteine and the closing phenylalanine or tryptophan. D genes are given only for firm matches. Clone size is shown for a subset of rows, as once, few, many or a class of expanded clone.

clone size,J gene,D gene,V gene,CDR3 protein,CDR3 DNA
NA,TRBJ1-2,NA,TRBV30,CAWSPPTGGYTF,TGTGCCTGGAGTCCCCCTACGGGGGGCTACACCTTC
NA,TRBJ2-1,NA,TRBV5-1,CASSSRLGNEQFF,TGCGCCAGCAGCTCAAGACTAGGCAATGAGCAGTTCTTC
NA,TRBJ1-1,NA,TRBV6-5,CASSFRTEAFF,TGTGCCAGCAGTTTCAGGACTGAAGCTTTCTTT
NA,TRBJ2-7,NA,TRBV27,CASSLRPPAYEQYF,TGTGCCAGCAGTTTACGTCCCCCGGCCTACGAGCAGTACTTC
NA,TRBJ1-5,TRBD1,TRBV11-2,CASSTGTAYNQPQHF,TGTGCCAGCAGCACCGGGACAGCCTACAATCAGCCCCAGCATTTT
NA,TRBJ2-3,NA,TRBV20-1,CSAEIDTQYF,TGCAGTGCAGAGATAGATACGCAGTATTTT
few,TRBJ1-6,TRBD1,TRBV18,CASSLLQGANSPLHF,TGTGCCAGCTCACTACTACAGGGGGCGAATTCACCCCTCCACTTT
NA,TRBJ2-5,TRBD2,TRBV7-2,CASSLSVAGGQETQYF,TGTGCCAGCAGCTTATCGGTAGCGGGGGGGCAGGAGACCCAGTACTTC
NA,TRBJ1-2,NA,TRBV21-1,CASSRRGIGYGYTF,TGTGCCAGCAGCCGTAGGGGAATCGGCTATGGCTACACCTTC
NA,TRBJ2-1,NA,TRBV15,CATSRQGGNYNEQFF,TGTGCCACCAGCAGGCAGGGGGGAAACTACAATGAGCAGTTCTTC
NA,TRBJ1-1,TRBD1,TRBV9,CASSVWTGAPEAFF,TGTGCCAGCAGCGTATGGACAGGGGCCCCTGAAGCTTTCTTT
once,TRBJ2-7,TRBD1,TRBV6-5,CASSYQTGKLSEQYF,TGTGCCAGCAGTTATCAGACAGGGAAATTAAGCGAGCAGTACTTC
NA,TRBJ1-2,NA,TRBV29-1,CSVDGGAYGYTF,TGCAGCGTTGATGGGGGGGCGTATGGCTACACCTTC
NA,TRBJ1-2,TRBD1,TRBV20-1,CSASRQGGGYTF,TGCAGTGCGAGTAGGCAGGGGGGTGGCTACACCTTC
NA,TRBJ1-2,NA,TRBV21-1,CASSPDGGRYGYTF,TGTGCCAGCAGCCCCGACGGGGGACGCTATGGCTACACCTTC
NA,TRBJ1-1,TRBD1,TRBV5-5,CASSPPAGGFTEAFF,TGTGCCAGCAGCCCCCCGGCAGGGGGCTTCACTGAAGCTTTCTTT
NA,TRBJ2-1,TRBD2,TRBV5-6,CASSTRLALSYNEQFF,TGTGCCAGCAGCACTAGACTAGCACTGTCCTACAATGAGCAGTTCTTC
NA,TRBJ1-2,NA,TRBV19,CASSRNYGYTF,TGTGCCAGTAGTCGTAACTATGGCTACACCTTC
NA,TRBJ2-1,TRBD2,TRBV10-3,CAIEGLLAENEQFF,TGTGCCATCGAAGGGCTACTAGCGGAAAATGAGCAGTTCTTC
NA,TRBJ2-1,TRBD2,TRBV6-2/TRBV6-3,CASSYVAAGASNEQFF,TGTGCCAGCAGTTATGTAGCTGCGGGAGCCTCGAATGAGCAGTTCTTC
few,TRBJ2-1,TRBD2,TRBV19,CASSIGGRAGNEQFF,TGTGCCAGTAGTATTGGCGGGAGGGCCGGTAATGAGCAGTTCTTC
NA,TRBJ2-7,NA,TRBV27,CASSLYGAGATYEQYF,TGTGCCAGCAGTTTATATGGGGCAGGGGCGACCTACGAGCAGTACTTC
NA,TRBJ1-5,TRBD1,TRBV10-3,CAISGDRVDQPQHF,TGTGCCATCAGTGGGGACAGGGTGGATCAGCCCCAGCATTTT
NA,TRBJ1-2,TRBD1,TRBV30,CAWNRGQGTGGYTF,TGTGCCTGGAACCGGGGACAGGGGACCGGTGGCTACACCTTC
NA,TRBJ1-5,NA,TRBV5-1,CASSPDSYQPQHF,TGCGCCAGCAGCCCTGACAGTTATCAGCCCCAGCATTTT
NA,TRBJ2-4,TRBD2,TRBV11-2,CASSSFLGTSGVNIQYF,TGTGCCAGCAGCTCCTTCCTGGGGACTAGCGGGGTGAACATTCAGTACTTC